This T cell receptor beta chain stems from a study of blood T cell repertoires in COVID-19. The assay was immunoSEQ multiplex PCR, and TCRdb's table has in-frame clones only and misses some. The table has more than 25,000 clones, 84% seen once; the top ten hold roughly a tenth. V was cut by 3 bases and J by 8 bases, with 16 bases left in between. The CDR3 has 14 amino acids. Germline CDR1 and CDR2: SGHAT and FQNNGV. The chain links TRBV11-2 to TRBJ1-1; D is unresolved. Sequencing input: peripheral blood. The TCR originated in an elderly man with active COVID-19. CDR3 in amino acids: CASSFGLGGEEAFF. CDR3 sequence (DNA): TGTGCCAGCAGCTTCGGATTAGGCGGGGAGGAAGCTTTCTTT.